A selection of T cell receptor beta chains follows, all from one sample in a study of identical twins. TCRdb re-called the 5' RACE reads with MiXCR, one entry per CDR3 protein. The table has around 650,000 distinct CDR3 sequences, 7% to 7.5% seen once; the top ten hold roughly 1.6%. This same sample was also part of a study on yellow fever vaccine responses in identical twins.

The source material was PBMCs. The receptors derive from a woman aged 18-35 years in good health. Each CDR3 is given with its conserved first and last residue. The D gene is left open where the match is weak. Clone size appears in some rows only: once, few, many, or a class for an expanded clone.

d_call	v_call	clone_size	j_call	cdr3_aa	cdr3_nt
-	TRBV2	few	TRBJ2-2	CASRLGSGELFF	TGTGCCAGCAGGTTGGGTTCCGGGGAGCTGTTTTTT
-	TRBV12-3/TRBV12-4	-	TRBJ2-1	CACCFLGQGSRRDNEQFF	-
TRBD1	TRBV11-2	many	TRBJ2-1	CASSPQGADYNEQFF	TGTGCCAGCAGTCCACAGGGGGCTGACTACAATGAGCAGTTCTTC
TRBD1	TRBV5-1	-	TRBJ2-5	CASSLTGQPFQETQYF	TGCGCCAGCAGCTTGACGGGACAGCCTTTCCAAGAGACCCAGTACTTC
-	TRBV20-1	many	TRBJ1-4	CSAREGSGVTNEKLFF	TGCAGTGCTAGAGAAGGCTCAGGGGTAACTAATGAAAAACTGTTTTTT
-	TRBV15	-	TRBJ1-2	CATSRPGGGSTSNYGYTF	TGTGCCACCAGCAGACCTGGTGGGGGCTCGACTTCCAACTATGGCTACACCTTC
-	TRBV2	few	TRBJ2-5	CASSGQTYQETQYF	TGTGCCAGCAGTGGACAGACGTACCAAGAGACCCAGTACTTC
-	TRBV19	-	TRBJ2-7	CASSTGASYEQYF	TGTGCCAGTAGTACCGGGGCCTCCTACGAGCAGTACTTC
TRBD2	TRBV15	many	TRBJ2-2	CATSIGTSGYTGELFF	TGTGCCACCAGCATCGGGACTAGCGGCTACACCGGGGAGCTGTTTTTT
-	TRBV4-2	-	TRBJ1-1	CASSPFHSGDTEAFF	TGTGCCAGCAGCCCTTTTCATTCGGGGGACACTGAAGCTTTCTTT
-	TRBV2	few	TRBJ2-7	CASSDFIGPNSYEQYF	TGTGCCAGCAGTGATTTTATTGGGCCTAACTCCTACGAGCAGTACTTC
-	TRBV7-9	-	TRBJ1-4	CASSPSASAYNEKLFF	TGTGCCAGCAGCCCAAGCGCGTCAGCATATAATGAAAAACTGTTTTTT
TRBD2	TRBV11-1	few	TRBJ2-2	CASSFRRLADTPTNTGELFF	TGTGCCAGCAGCTTCAGGCGACTAGCGGACACGCCCACGAACACCGGGGAGCTGTTTTTT